The source of this TCR beta chain is a study of post-analysis software for immune sequencing data. Prepared TCR beta cDNA libraries contained unique molecular identifiers. Around 500,000 cDNA molecules were obtained per 1 to 10 million input T cells. MiXCR was run by TCRdb on the PCR reads, yielding one entry per CDR3 protein. The repertoire includes 150,000 to 200,000 distinct CDR3 sequences, 25% to 35% of them detected once, and about 1.4% sits in the top ten. This clonotype has a count of ten or more. The receptor's source is a girl aged 5-17 years with multiple sclerosis. Sequencing was done on a sample of blood.

The CDR3 nucleotides read TGTGCCAGCAGCCACGGGGTCTACGAGCAGTACTTC. Its translation is CASSHGVYEQYF. This chain links TRBV12-3 or TRBV12-4 with TRBJ2-7, with D tentatively TRBD2 (5 bases). The V end lost 6 bases, the J end lost 3 bases, and 9 bases lay between the germline ends. The CDR3 extends over 12 amino acids.